Listed below are T cell receptor beta chains from one sample, sequenced in a study of glioma-infiltrating T cells. MiXCR, run by TCRdb on the multiplex PCR reads, gives a single entry per CDR3 protein. Of 90,000 or so distinct CDR3 sequences detected, 35% to 50% appear once; the ten largest clones hold 35% to 40%. Sequences were obtained from glioma tissue, nonneoplastic brain tissue, or PBMCs (not recorded which). The receptor set was obtained from a human donor with low-grade glioma or glioblastoma, undergoing nonglioma brain surgery, or in good health (not recorded which). Both conserved end residues are part of each CDR3. A D gene is named only where the DNA matches it firmly. The size field is filled for only some rows; it gives once, few, many or a size class.

d_gene: TRBD1
abundance: many
v_gene: TRBV20-1
CDR3aa: CSARMVGGGTEAFF

d_gene: -
abundance: -
v_gene: TRBV20-1
CDR3aa: CSATGKGGTQPKHF

d_gene: TRBD1
abundance: many
v_gene: TRBV15
CDR3aa: CATSLGQGPGANVLTF

d_gene: TRBD2
abundance: -
v_gene: TRBV28
CDR3aa: CVSSSGLAAYEQFF

d_gene: TRBD2
abundance: many
v_gene: TRBV6-1
CDR3aa: CASSYGEGGYEQYF

d_gene: -
abundance: few
v_gene: TRBV20-1
CDR3aa: CSARKGQTTYEQFF

d_gene: TRBD1
abundance: many
v_gene: TRBV19
CDR3aa: CASTSQGFSQETQYF

d_gene: -
abundance: few
v_gene: TRBV5-1
CDR3aa: CASSLSGQVSTEAFF

d_gene: -
abundance: many
v_gene: TRBV7-2
CDR3aa: CASSIRGSLNTQYF

d_gene: -
abundance: many
v_gene: TRBV27
CDR3aa: CASRSKGLRGETQYF

d_gene: TRBD1
abundance: many
v_gene: TRBV5-4
CDR3aa: CASSRGGQGGVEEKLFF

d_gene: TRBD1
abundance: -
v_gene: TRBV4-1
CDR3aa: CASSQTGGASRETQYF

d_gene: -
abundance: many
v_gene: TRBV7-6
CDR3aa: CASSFTVQQNTEAFF

d_gene: TRBD2
abundance: -
v_gene: TRBV27
CDR3aa: CASSLTSGSLGEQFF

d_gene: -
abundance: once
v_gene: TRBV29-1
CDR3aa: CSVVPAGGSRRVTDTQHF

d_gene: -
abundance: many
v_gene: TRBV20-1
CDR3aa: CSVRDGNYGYTF

d_gene: -
abundance: once
v_gene: TRBV3-1
CDR3aa: CASSAHSGTANTIYF

d_gene: -
abundance: many
v_gene: TRBV24-1
CDR3aa: CATNDGHQETQYF

d_gene: TRBD2
abundance: few
v_gene: TRBV24-1
CDR3aa: CATSKRDSYNEQSF

d_gene: -
abundance: many
v_gene: TRBV7-2
CDR3aa: CASSLAGANEQFF

d_gene: TRBD1
abundance: -
v_gene: TRBV28
CDR3aa: CASSGDRTSYF

d_gene: TRBD1
abundance: many
v_gene: TRBV3-1
CDR3aa: CASSPSDRGSAVTQYF

d_gene: -
abundance: many
v_gene: TRBV9
CDR3aa: CASSGDGFGGYTF

d_gene: TRBD1
abundance: many
v_gene: TRBV28
CDR3aa: CASRNRGRTGELFF

d_gene: TRBD2
abundance: many
v_gene: TRBV29-1
CDR3aa: CSVEELAAREQYF

d_gene: TRBD2
abundance: many
v_gene: TRBV29-1
CDR3aa: CSVPTSGRREQYF

d_gene: -
abundance: many
v_gene: TRBV20-1
CDR3aa: CSARDGFTGRTETQYF

d_gene: -
abundance: -
v_gene: TRBV19
CDR3aa: CASSRQVQPQHF

d_gene: TRBD1
abundance: many
v_gene: TRBV28
CDR3aa: CASSLTGSEQPQHF

d_gene: -
abundance: -
v_gene: TRBV14
CDR3aa: CASRVPGSYEQYF

d_gene: TRBD1
abundance: many
v_gene: TRBV7-2
CDR3aa: CASSRHDRGETQYF

d_gene: -
abundance: many
v_gene: TRBV19
CDR3aa: CASSSNRGAEAFF

d_gene: -
abundance: many
v_gene: TRBV11-3
CDR3aa: CASSLRGYLSRGAYEQYF

d_gene: TRBD2
abundance: many
v_gene: TRBV3-1
CDR3aa: CASSLSETSGRRSYNEQFF

d_gene: -
abundance: -
v_gene: TRBV28
CDR3aa: CVSSFGEGTEAFF

d_gene: -
abundance: many
v_gene: TRBV20-1
CDR3aa: CSATRIGGQPQHF

d_gene: -
abundance: many
v_gene: TRBV19
CDR3aa: CASSSGAGELFF

d_gene: -
abundance: -
v_gene: TRBV12-3/TRBV12-4
CDR3aa: CASSPGGQGFYEQFF

d_gene: -
abundance: many
v_gene: TRBV2
CDR3aa: CASNTLYSNQPQHF

d_gene: -
abundance: -
v_gene: TRBV6-2/TRBV6-3
CDR3aa: CASSYSRDFYYEQFF

d_gene: -
abundance: many
v_gene: TRBV6-1
CDR3aa: CASAGRDNSPLHF

d_gene: -
abundance: -
v_gene: TRBV28
CDR3aa: CESSLVESGNEAFF

d_gene: -
abundance: once
v_gene: TRBV6-6
CDR3aa: CASGYYDGNNEQFF

d_gene: TRBD2
abundance: many
v_gene: TRBV6-1
CDR3aa: CASGTVTSGAYNEQFF

d_gene: -
abundance: many
v_gene: TRBV18
CDR3aa: CASSISQVPNQPQHF

d_gene: TRBD2
abundance: many
v_gene: TRBV5-1
CDR3aa: CASSRGTSGREYEQYF

d_gene: TRBD1
abundance: few
v_gene: TRBV5-1
CDR3aa: CASSVDRVLYGQYF

d_gene: -
abundance: once
v_gene: TRBV7-2
CDR3aa: CASSHTTGTNEKVFF

d_gene: -
abundance: -
v_gene: TRBV7-9
CDR3aa: CASSLGRDRRGTQYF

d_gene: -
abundance: many
v_gene: TRBV18
CDR3aa: CASSPNIQSSGNTIYF

d_gene: -
abundance: -
v_gene: TRBV19
CDR3aa: CASSRKSSYNEHLF

d_gene: TRBD2
abundance: many
v_gene: TRBV20-1
CDR3aa: CSAPTSGPSYEQYF

d_gene: TRBD2
abundance: -
v_gene: TRBV4-2
CDR3aa: CASREAGGRTEQFF

d_gene: -
abundance: many
v_gene: TRBV7-2
CDR3aa: CASSSPGFVVRSTDTQYF